The rows below give T cell receptor beta chains drawn from one sample of a study of T cells in localized non-small cell lung cancer. Using immunoSEQ multiplex PCR, the repertoire was profiled, and TCRdb retains in-frame clones only, with some absent. The sample lists about 37,000 clones, approximately 90% occurring once. The sequencing here drew on peripheral blood mononuclear cells, taken before any cancer treatment. These receptors all come from a female donor older than 55 with stage II lung adenocarcinoma. Each CDR3 is given with its conserved first and last residue. A D gene is named only where the DNA matches it firmly. Some rows mark clone size as missing; the rest say once, few, many or name a class of expanded clone.

abundance,j_gene,v_gene,d_gene,CDR3nt,CDR3aa
-,TRBJ1-5,TRBV2,-,TGTGCCAGCAGTTCCTACAGGGCTAGCAATCAGCCCCAGCATTTT,CASSSYRASNQPQHF
-,TRBJ2-1,TRBV4-3,TRBD2,TGCGCCAGCAGCCAAGCCCTCGGGGGGGGCAATGAGCAGTTCTTC,CASSQALGGGNEQFF
-,TRBJ1-3,TRBV5-6,-,TGTGCCAGCAGCTCGACAGTTGGAAACACCATATATTTT,CASSSTVGNTIYF
-,TRBJ1-2,TRBV7-2,-,TGTGCCAGCAGCTTAGCGTCGGGGGCTAAGGGCTACACCTTC,CASSLASGAKGYTF
-,TRBJ2-2,TRBV27,-,TGTGCCAGCAGTTTCCGTGTGGGTTTGACCGGGGAGCTGTTTTTT,CASSFRVGLTGELFF
-,TRBJ2-4,TRBV11-2,-,TGTGCCAGCAGCTTGGGCAGTATCAAAAACATTCAGTACTTC,CASSLGSIKNIQYF
-,TRBJ2-5,TRBV5-1,-,TGCGCCAGCAGCTTGGAAACAGATCTAGGCGTGAAGACCCAGTACTTC,CASSLETDLGVKTQYF
-,TRBJ2-2,TRBV5-4,-,TGTGCCAGCAGCTTTGGGCCGGGGGTCACCGGGGAGCTGTTTTTT,CASSFGPGVTGELFF
-,TRBJ1-3,TRBV5-1,-,TGCGCCAGCAGCTTGTACGAAGTGGGATCTGGAAACACCATATATTTT,CASSLYEVGSGNTIYF
-,TRBJ2-1,TRBV4-1,TRBD2,TGCGCCAGCAGCAAAAGCGGGAGTTACAATGAGCAGTTCTTC,CASSKSGSYNEQFF
-,TRBJ1-2,TRBV5-6,-,TGTGCCAGCAGCTTGGCCTATGGCTACACCTTC,CASSLAYGYTF
-,TRBJ2-7,TRBV9,-,TGTGCCAGCAAGGGGGGTGTCCCGCTCTACGAGCAGTACTTC,CASKGGVPLYEQYF
-,TRBJ1-2,TRBV6-1,-,TGTGCCAGCAGTGAAGCTGGTAAGGGACGGAACTATGGCTACACCTTC,CASSEAGKGRNYGYTF
once,TRBJ1-1,TRBV28,-,TGTGCCAGCAGTTTGAGGCAGGTCGGGAGGGCTTTCTTT,CASSLRQVGRAFF
-,TRBJ1-3,TRBV7-2,-,TGTGCCAGCAGCTTCCTGAGCTCTGGAAACATCATATATTTT,CASSFLSSGNIIYF
-,TRBJ1-1,TRBV7-2,-,TGTGCCAGTTCGCGGCTCAGGAACACTGAAGCTTTCTTT,CASSRLRNTEAFF